This T cell receptor (beta chain) came from a study of blood T cells in healthy people across ages. Findings of the study overall: Unsorted PBMC input precluded a conclusive naive versus antigen-experienced comparison.

Through a sample-barcoded 5' primer and a J-beta primer mix, a second PCR was run for roughly 6 to 12 cycles. Carrying 12 random nucleotides, a template-switch adaptor labeled each individual cDNA molecule. TCRdb analysed the 5' RACE reads with MiXCR anew, one entry per CDR3 protein. The table records about 590,000 distinct CDR3 sequences, roughly 30% of them present only once. Remarks on this clonotype: Its antigen is currently unknown.

Per the germline V gene, CDR1 is SNHLY and CDR2 is FYNNEI. Between the trimmed V and J ends, which lost 2 bases and 6 bases, there was a span of 16 bases. The CDR3 totals 15 residues. The authors extracted at least 5 micrograms of total RNA per sample. Sequenced input: blood. The chain links TRBV2 to TRBJ1-2; TRBD1 is a possible D gene (5 bases). The TCR originated in an elderly woman in good health. The CDR3 DNA reads as TGTGCCAGCAGTGAAAACAGGAGGTTAGCCCATGGCTACACCTTC. This codes for CASSENRRLAHGYTF.